Detailed here is one T cell receptor (beta chain). The study sampled nominally healthy donors, though unrecorded immune exposures were likely. Germline lookup yields CDR1 SQVTM and CDR2 ANQGSEA. Trimming removed 3 bases from V and 6 bases from J, with 11 bases in between. This CDR3 is 12 amino acids long. The data are from a study of cytomegalovirus exposure and HLA in healthy donors. PCR employed 60 Vbeta and 13 Jbeta primers. Libraries were prepared by immunoSEQ multiplex PCR; TCRdb keeps only in-frame clonotypes and omits some of them. The sample consists of about 100,000 clones, under 85% of them appearing once.

The chain has TRBV29-1 and TRBJ1-2, with D possibly being TRBD1 (5 bases). Sequenced sample: PBMCs. The origin of this receptor is a man aged 35-49 years in good health and CMV-seronegative. CDR3 protein: CSVEGTGHGYTF. CDR3 nucleotide sequence: TGCAGCGTTGAGGGTACAGGACATGGCTACACCTTC. The full variable domain, its missing parts supplied by reference TRBV29-1 and TRBJ1-2, is SAVISQKPSRDICQRGTSLTIQCQVDSQVTMMFWYRQQPGQSLTLIATANQGSEATYESGFVIDKFPISRPNLTFSTLTVSNMSPEDSSIYLCSVEGTGHGYTFGSGTRLTVV.